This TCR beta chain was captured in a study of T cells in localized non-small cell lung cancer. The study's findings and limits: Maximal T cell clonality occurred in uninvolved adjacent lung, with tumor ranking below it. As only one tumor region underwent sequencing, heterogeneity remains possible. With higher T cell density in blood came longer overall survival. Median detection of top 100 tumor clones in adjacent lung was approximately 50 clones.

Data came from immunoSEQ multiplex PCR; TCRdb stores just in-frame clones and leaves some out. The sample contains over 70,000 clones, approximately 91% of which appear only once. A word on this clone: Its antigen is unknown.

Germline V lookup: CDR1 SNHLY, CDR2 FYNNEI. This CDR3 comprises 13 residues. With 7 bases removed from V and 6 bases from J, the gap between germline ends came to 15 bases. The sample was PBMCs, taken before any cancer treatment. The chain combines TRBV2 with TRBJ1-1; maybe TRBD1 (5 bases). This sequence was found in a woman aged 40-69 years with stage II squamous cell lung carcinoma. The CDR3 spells CASMLLQGSEAFF. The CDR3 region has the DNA TGTGCCAGCATGCTCCTCCAGGGCTCTGAAGCTTTCTTT.